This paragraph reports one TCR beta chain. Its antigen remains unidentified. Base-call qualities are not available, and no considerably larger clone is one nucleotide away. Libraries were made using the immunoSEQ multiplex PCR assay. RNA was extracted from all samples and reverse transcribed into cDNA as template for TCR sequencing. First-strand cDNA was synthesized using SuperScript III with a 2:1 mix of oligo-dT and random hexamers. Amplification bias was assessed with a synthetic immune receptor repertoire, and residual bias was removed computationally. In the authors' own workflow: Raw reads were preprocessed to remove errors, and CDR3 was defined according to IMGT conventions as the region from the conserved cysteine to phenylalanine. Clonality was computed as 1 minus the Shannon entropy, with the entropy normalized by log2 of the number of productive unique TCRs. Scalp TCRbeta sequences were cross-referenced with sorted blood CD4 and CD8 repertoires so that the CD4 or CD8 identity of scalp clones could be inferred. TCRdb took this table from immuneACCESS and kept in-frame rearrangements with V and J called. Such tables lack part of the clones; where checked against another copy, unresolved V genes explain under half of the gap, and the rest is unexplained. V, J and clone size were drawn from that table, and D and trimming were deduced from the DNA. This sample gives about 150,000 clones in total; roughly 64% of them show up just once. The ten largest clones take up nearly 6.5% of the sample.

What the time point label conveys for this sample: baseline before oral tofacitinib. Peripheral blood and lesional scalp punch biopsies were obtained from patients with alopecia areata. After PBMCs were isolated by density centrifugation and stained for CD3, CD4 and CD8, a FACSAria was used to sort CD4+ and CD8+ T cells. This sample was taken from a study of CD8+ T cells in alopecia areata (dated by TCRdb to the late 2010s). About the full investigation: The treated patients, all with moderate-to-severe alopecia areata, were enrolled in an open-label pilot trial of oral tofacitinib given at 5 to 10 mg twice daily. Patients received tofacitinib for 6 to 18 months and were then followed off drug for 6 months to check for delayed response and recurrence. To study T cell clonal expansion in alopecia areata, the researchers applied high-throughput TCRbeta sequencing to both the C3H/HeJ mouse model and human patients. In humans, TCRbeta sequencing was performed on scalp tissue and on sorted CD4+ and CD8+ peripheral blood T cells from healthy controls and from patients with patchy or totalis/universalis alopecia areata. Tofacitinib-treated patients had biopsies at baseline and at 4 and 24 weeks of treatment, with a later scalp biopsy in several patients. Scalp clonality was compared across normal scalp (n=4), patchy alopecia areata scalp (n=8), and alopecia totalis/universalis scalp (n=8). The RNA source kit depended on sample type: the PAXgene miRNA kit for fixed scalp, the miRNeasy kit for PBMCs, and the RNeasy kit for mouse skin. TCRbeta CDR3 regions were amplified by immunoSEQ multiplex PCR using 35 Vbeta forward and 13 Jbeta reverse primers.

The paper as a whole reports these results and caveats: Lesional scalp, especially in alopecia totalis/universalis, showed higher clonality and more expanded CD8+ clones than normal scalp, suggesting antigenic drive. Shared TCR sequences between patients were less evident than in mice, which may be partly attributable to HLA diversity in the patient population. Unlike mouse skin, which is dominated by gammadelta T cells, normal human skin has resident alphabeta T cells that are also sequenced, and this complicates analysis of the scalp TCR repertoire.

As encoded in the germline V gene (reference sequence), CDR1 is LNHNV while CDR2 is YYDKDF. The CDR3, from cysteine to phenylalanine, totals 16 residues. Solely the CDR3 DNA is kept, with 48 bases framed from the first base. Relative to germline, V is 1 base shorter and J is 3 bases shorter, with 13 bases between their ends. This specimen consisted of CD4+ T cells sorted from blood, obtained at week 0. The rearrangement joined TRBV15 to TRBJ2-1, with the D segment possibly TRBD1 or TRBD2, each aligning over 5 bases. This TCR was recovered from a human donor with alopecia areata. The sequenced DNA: TGTGCCACCAGCAGAGTTCAACGGGGCCACTACAATGAGCAGTTCTTC. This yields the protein CATSRVQRGHYNEQFF.